The 20 T cell receptor beta chains presented below share a single source sample, sequenced in a study of human T cells and chemical hapten exposure. Using its own MiXCR run on the RACE reads, TCRdb lists one record per CDR3 protein. The sample consists of about 340,000 distinct CDR3 sequences, under 9% of them appearing once. Time point denoted: patch test 1, 2 weeks after DPC sensitization. Specified treatment: therapeutic diphenylcyclopropenone sensitization with weekly scalp DPC. The sequenced sample was whole blood, obtained in connection with sensitization to the hapten diphenylcyclopropenone (DPC). The receptors here all came from a woman aged 18-35 years with alopecia areata. Some clones in this sample may be carry-over from other donors' samples.

This clonotype was recorded at least ten times. The rearrangement links TRBV10-2 to TRBJ2-3; the match to TRBD2 covers 8 bases. CDR1 and CDR2 (germline): WSHSY, SAAADI. The CDR3 has 15 amino acids. The V gene end was trimmed by 2 bases and the J gene end by 4 bases; junction bases not matched to a gene: 5. The CDR3 spells CASSERGGFADTQYF. DNA for the CDR3: TGCGCCAGCAGTGAGCGGGGGGGCTTCGCAGATACGCAGTATTTT.

This clonotype has a handful of counts. The chain links TRBV4-3 to TRBJ2-5; 7 bases agree with TRBD2. This CDR3 has 13 amino acids. Germline lookup yields CDR1 LGHNA and CDR2 YSLEER. With 3 bases clipped from V and 3 bases from J, the junction kept 1 base outside the gene matches. This CDR3 reads CASSHTSEETQYF. CDR3 DNA sequence: TGCGCCAGCAGCCACACTAGCGAAGAGACCCAGTACTTC.

This clonotype was seen only once. A read error may account for a junction end that differs from germline. J is TRBJ1-1 and V is TRBV6-4; possible D gene TRBD1, 6 bases. This CDR3 is built from 9 residues. Germline assignment: CDR1 MRHNA and CDR2 SNTAGT. The CDR3 loop is CASITGALF. CDR3 DNA sequence: TGTGCCAGCATCACGGGGGCTCTCTTT.

The chain combines TRBV14 with TRBJ1-2; D unresolved. The CDR3 extends over 13 amino acids. V was trimmed by 0 bases and J by 3 bases, leaving 5 bases between them. Germline assignment: CDR1 SGHDN and CDR2 FVKESK. The CDR3 reads CASSQEHYYGYTF. CDR3 DNA sequence: TGTGCCAGCAGCCAAGAACACTACTATGGCTACACCTTC.

Only a few counts were recorded for this clonotype. V and J are TRBV27 and TRBJ1-4; D may be TRBD1 (5 bases). Germline V gene sequence: CDR1 MNHEY, CDR2 SMNVEV (reference sequence). Trimming cost V 5 bases and J 6 bases, with 13 bases left between them. The CDR3 totals 14 residues. CDR3 sequence reads: CASSESGKHEKLFF. The CDR3 DNA follows: TGTGCCAGCAGTGAGTCAGGGAAGCATGAAAAACTGTTTTTT.

This clonotype was observed at least ten times. The chain carries TRBV29-1 and TRBJ2-3; D may correspond to TRBD1 or TRBD2 (7 bases each). The germline V gene encodes CDR1 SQVTM and CDR2 ANQGSEA. CDR3 length equals 13 residues. Trimming pared 7 bases from V and 5 bases from J, leaving 16 bases between. The CDR3 bases are TGCAGCGGTGGGAGCAGGGGGGGAGATACGCAGTATTTT. Amino acids: CSGGSRGGDTQYF.

This clonotype was seen repeatedly, ten times or more. The chain links TRBV6-5 to TRBJ2-7; D ambiguous. CDR3 length: 13 residues. V lost 0 bases and J lost 2, with 5 bases in between. CDR1 is MNHEY and CDR2 is SVGAGI in the germline V gene. Written as DNA, the CDR3 is TGTGCCAGCAGTTACTCGATCCCCTACGAGCAGTACTTC. Translated, it gives CASSYSIPYEQYF.

This chain connects TRBV11-3 to TRBJ1-1; D is uncertain. V was pared by 1 base and J by 5 bases, with 14 bases between. This CDR3 is built from 15 residues. Germline V CDR1 and CDR2: SGHNT, YENEEA. The CDR3 reads CASSLGAVMETEAFF. The CDR3 coding sequence is TGTGCCAGCAGCTTAGGGGCTGTAATGGAGACTGAAGCTTTCTTT.

The chain links TRBV4-2 to TRBJ1-6; D uncertain. Trimming pared 5 bases from V and 5 bases from J, leaving 13 bases between. The CDR3 consists of 15 residues. Germline CDR1 is LGHNA and CDR2 is YNFKEQ. The chain's CDR3 is CASSFNWGDNSPLHF. Here the CDR3 DNA reads TGTGCCAGCAGCTTCAACTGGGGTGATAATTCACCCCTCCACTTT.

With regard to this clonotype: This may come from a read error, since a much larger clone is one base off. V gene TRBV6-5 combines with J gene TRBJ2-3; perhaps TRBD1 as D (6 bases). Trimming took off 5 bases at V and 4 bases at J, with 13 bases between the two ends. Germline CDR1 reads MNHEY; CDR2 reads SVGAGI. The CDR3 extends over 14 amino acids. CDR3 region: CASSPGQASDTQYF. DNA for the CDR3: TGTGCCAGCAGTCCGGGACAAGCATCAGATACGCAGTATTTT.

This clonotype was found many times. The CDR3: CASSQTVKLNTEAFF. DNA of the CDR3: TGTGCCAGCAGCCAGACAGTTAAATTAAACACTGAAGCTTTCTTT. This chain joins TRBV6-6 and TRBJ1-1; possible D gene TRBD1, 5 bases. This CDR3 is built from 15 residues. Between the trimmed V and J ends, which lost 6 bases and 2 bases, there was a span of 16 bases. CDR1 and CDR2 from the germline V gene are MNHNY and SVGAGI (reference sequence).

This clonotype was recorded at least ten times. CDR3 amino acids: CASSLLAAQETQYF. The CDR3 region has the DNA TGTGCCAGCAGCCTTCTAGCGGCCCAAGAGACCCAGTACTTC. This chain connects TRBV7-2 to TRBJ2-5, with 7 bases lining up with TRBD2. J was trimmed by 1 base and V by 5 bases; bases with no gene match: 4. The CDR3 is 14 amino acids. The germline gives CDR1 SGHTA, CDR2 FQGNSA.

This clonotype has a count of ten or more. The chain combines TRBV7-2 with TRBJ1-1; unclear D gene. From germline, CDR1 is SGHTA and CDR2 FQGNSA. The CDR3 consists of 15 residues. V lost 1 base to trimming and J lost 1 base, with 10 bases between them. CDR3 nucleotide sequence: TGTGCCAGCAGCTTAGGGCCGAGATCGAACACTGAAGCTTTCTTT. Translated: CASSLGPRSNTEAFF. Variable domain in full (rest from reference TRBV7-2 and TRBJ1-1): GAGVSQSPSNKVTEKGKDVELRCDPISGHTALYWYRQSLGQGLEFLIYFQGNSAPDKSGLPSDRFSAERTGGSVSTLTIQRTQQEDSAVYLCASSLGPRSNTEAFFGQGTRLTVV.

This chain links TRBV28 with TRBJ1-5; possible D gene TRBD1, 5 bases. The CDR3 length is 15 residues. Germline assignment: CDR1 MDHEN and CDR2 SYDVKM. Trimming took 6 bases from V and 0 from J, leaving 12 bases between them. The CDR3 reads CASRFDSTSNQPQHF. DNA of the CDR3: TGTGCCAGCAGATTCGACAGTACTAGCAATCAGCCCCAGCATTTT.

The table lists this clonotype with a few counts. This chain links TRBV5-1 with TRBJ2-2, with 8 bases fitting TRBD1. The CDR3 extends over 18 amino acids. Unmatched junction bases numbered 11, after V lost 1 base and J lost 3 bases. Germline CDR1 and CDR2: SGHRS and YFSETQ. The CDR3 sequence is CASSLYSPDRADTGELFF. The CDR3 nucleotides read TGCGCCAGCAGCTTGTATAGCCCGGACAGGGCCGACACCGGGGAGCTGTTTTTT.

The chain joins TRBV27 to TRBJ1-6; no definite D call. The germline V gene encodes CDR1 MNHEY and CDR2 SMNVEV (reference sequence). This CDR3 region has 14 residues. Trimming removed 2 bases at V and 7 bases at J, with 9 bases between. The CDR3 spells CASSLIGGNSPLHF. CDR3 DNA: TGTGCCAGCAGTTTAATTGGCGGGAATTCACCCCTCCACTTT.

The chain combines TRBV7-2 with TRBJ1-2, with D perhaps matching TRBD1 (5 bases). The CDR3 totals 14 residues. CDR1 and CDR2 (germline): SGHTA, FQGNSA. V lost 5 bases and J 6 bases, leaving 16 bases between the germline ends. The CDR3 coding sequence is TGTGCCAGCAGCCCCCTCAGCCCACAGGATGGCTACACCTTC. Translating it yields CASSPLSPQDGYTF.

This chain uses TRBV4-2 with TRBJ1-4; D unresolved. The germline gives CDR1 LGHNA, CDR2 YNFKEQ. CDR3 length equals 14 residues. V was clipped by 4 bases and J by 5 bases, with 11 bases between them. CDR3 protein: CASSPQVENEKLFF. In nucleotides, the CDR3 is TGTGCCAGCAGCCCCCAGGTGGAGAATGAAAAACTGTTTTTT.

The chain joins TRBV6-5 to TRBJ1-1; 8 positions agree with TRBD1. The length of the CDR3 is 15 residues. Germline CDR1 is MNHEY and CDR2 is SVGAGI. The junction had 5 bases not matched to a gene; V was cut back by 5 bases and J by 0 bases. The CDR3 nucleotides read TGTGCCAGCAGTCGGACAGGGATCGTGAACACTGAAGCTTTCTTT. It codes for CASSRTGIVNTEAFF.

This clonotype appeared a few times. The chain links TRBV5-6 to TRBJ1-1; weak D call: TRBD1 (5 bases). CDR1 and CDR2 (germline): SGHDT, YYEEEE. The CDR3 runs 15 residues. Trimming stripped 0 bases from V and 2 bases from J, with 11 bases between. The CDR3 sequence is CASSLATQGNTEAFF. CDR3 nucleotides: TGTGCCAGCAGCTTGGCAACGCAGGGAAACACTGAAGCTTTCTTT.